These 14 T cell receptor beta chains came from one sample sequenced in a study of cytomegalovirus exposure and HLA in healthy donors. Amplification used 60 Vbeta primers and 13 Jbeta primers. Repertoires were generated with immunoSEQ multiplex PCR, while TCRdb's copy carries only in-frame clones and drops some. The sample gives about 160,000 clones, 80% to 85% of which show up once; 1.9% is in the top ten. Source material: PBMCs. Receptor source: a man aged 18 to 30 in good health and CMV-seronegative.

Only one count was recorded for this clone. This chain connects TRBV10-3 to TRBJ2-2, with TRBD1 matching over 9 bases. The CDR3 is 15 residues long. The V and J ends lost 6 bases and 6 bases, in that order; junction bases with no gene match: 8. CDR1 ENHRY and CDR2 SYGVKD come from the germline V gene. CDR3 protein: CAIRRGQGHPGELFF. The CDR3 nucleotides are TGTGCCATCAGGAGGGGACAGGGCCATCCCGGGGAGCTGTTTTTT.

This chain links TRBV19 with TRBJ1-5, with 9 bases lining up with TRBD1. J lost 3 bases, V lost 4 bases, and 7 bases had no gene match. This CDR3 is built from 16 residues. The germline V gene has CDR1 LNHDA and CDR2 SQIVND (reference sequence). The CDR3 sequence is CASSRGDRDHNQPQHF. CDR3 in DNA: TGTGCCAGTAGTAGGGGGGACAGGGATCACAATCAGCCCCAGCATTTT.

The gene calls are TRBV7-9 and TRBJ2-3, with D uncertain. The CDR3 is 15 residues long. Germline lookup yields CDR1 SEHNR and CDR2 FQNEAQ (reference sequence). Trimming took off 0 bases at V and 4 bases at J, with 11 bases between the two ends. The CDR3 bases are TGTGCCAGCAGCTTAGCGCCGACAACTTCAGATACGCAGTATTTT. As protein: CASSLAPTTSDTQYF.

The J gene is TRBJ1-4, the V gene TRBV5-1, with TRBD1 matching 7 bases. V lost 3 bases to trimming and J lost 7 bases; unmatched junction nucleotides: 21. Germline V gene lookup returns CDR1 SGHRS and CDR2 YFSETQ. This CDR3 has 19 amino acids. CDR3 coding DNA: TGCGCCAGCAGCTCGGCCTCCGGGACAGTCCGTCTGGCGGGTGAAAAACTGTTTTTT. Its translation is CASSSASGTVRLAGEKLFF.

The sample holds a few counts of this clone. The chain recombines TRBV6-1 with TRBJ1-3; D ambiguous. CDR3 size: 13 residues. Germline V lookup: CDR1 MNHNS, CDR2 SASEGT. V dropped 7 bases and J dropped 4 bases, with 11 bases sitting between them. As DNA, the CDR3 is TGTGCCAGCACCCCGGTTACGGGAAACACCATATATTTT. This translates into CASTPVTGNTIYF.

This clone came up a few times. The chain is built from TRBV28 and TRBJ2-7; 7 bases are a match to TRBD1. Trimming took 7 bases from V and 2 from J; bases not matched to a gene: 5. CDR3 length: 13 residues. CDR1 is MDHEN, CDR2 SYDVKM, per germline. The CDR3 DNA reads TGTGCCAGCAAATCGACAGGGACCTACGAGCAGTACTTC. Residues: CASKSTGTYEQYF.

The chain is built from TRBV5-3 and TRBJ2-2; the match to TRBD2 covers 8 bases. TRBV5-3 is classed as an ORF, of uncertain function. After removal of 3 bases from V and 7 bases from J, the junction contained 8 bases not matched to a gene. This CDR3 spans 15 amino acids. This CDR3 reads CARSSLGRAFGELFF. The CDR3 DNA sequence: TGTGCCAGAAGCTCTCTCGGGAGGGCCTTCGGGGAGCTGTTTTTT.

This clone appeared a single time. V gene TRBV4-1 combines with J gene TRBJ2-1, with 7 bases lining up with TRBD2. This CDR3 spans 16 amino acids. Trimming cost V 5 bases and J 1 base; bases outside gene matches: 8. CDR1 MGHRA and CDR2 YSYEKL come from the germline V gene. This CDR3 reads CASSLSTLASYNEQFF. Here the CDR3 DNA reads TGCGCCAGCAGCTTAAGTACACTAGCGTCCTACAATGAGCAGTTCTTC.

The gene calls are TRBV18 and TRBJ2-2; 7 bases are shared with TRBD2. CDR3 length equals 17 residues. CDR1 and CDR2 from the germline V gene are KGHSH and LQKENI. The junction had 8 bases not matched to a gene; V was cut back by 0 bases and J by 4 bases. The CDR3 nucleotides read TGTGCCAGCTCACCACCGACGGGCGGGGGTGTCACCGGGGAGCTGTTTTTT. Translating it yields CASSPPTGGGVTGELFF.

The V gene is TRBV6-5, the J gene TRBJ1-1; TRBD1 is a possible D gene (6 bases). Trimming took off 5 bases at V and 2 bases at J, with 15 bases between the two ends. CDR3 size: 15 residues. CDR1 and CDR2 (germline): MNHEY, SVGAGI. CDR3 nucleotide sequence: TGTGCCAGCAGTAGGGGGGGGGCGATAAACACTGAAGCTTTCTTT. Amino acid sequence: CASSRGGAINTEAFF.

The chain joins TRBV6-6 to TRBJ2-1; TRBD2 aligns across 15 bases. V gave up 4 bases and J gave up 8 bases; unmatched junction bases: 3. There are 15 residues in the CDR3. Germline CDR1 and CDR2: MNHNY and SVGAGI (reference sequence). The CDR3 is CASSWTSGRAHEQFF. The CDR3 DNA sequence: TGTGCCAGCAGTTGGACTAGCGGGAGGGCCCATGAGCAGTTCTTC.

The chain uses TRBV2 and TRBJ2-4, with D perhaps TRBD1 (6 bases). V was trimmed by 5 bases and J by 0 bases, leaving 11 bases between them. The CDR3 has 15 amino acids. Per germline, CDR1 SNHLY and CDR2 FYNNEI. CDR3 sequence (DNA): TGTGCCAGCAGTCGCGACAGGCTAGCCAAAAACATTCAGTACTTC. Amino acids: CASSRDRLAKNIQYF.

This clone was observed once. V and J are TRBV9 and TRBJ1-6; 9 bases map to TRBD1. The CDR3 extends over 14 amino acids. Germline assignment: CDR1 SGDLS and CDR2 YYNGEE. V lost 4 bases to trimming and J lost 10 bases; unmatched junction nucleotides: 6. The chain's CDR3 is CASSWGQGGSPLHF. The CDR3 DNA sequence: TGTGCCAGCAGCTGGGGACAGGGAGGGTCACCCCTCCACTTT.

The sample holds one count of this clone. The J gene is TRBJ2-5, the V gene TRBV10-3, with 16 bases identical to TRBD2. The germline V gene has CDR1 ENHRY and CDR2 SYGVKD. Unmatched junction bases numbered 8, after V lost 2 bases and J lost 5 bases. This CDR3 has 18 amino acids. CDR3 residues: CAISEPPGLAGGSETQYF. The CDR3 bases are TGTGCCATCAGTGAGCCCCCGGGACTAGCGGGGGGGAGCGAGACCCAGTACTTC.